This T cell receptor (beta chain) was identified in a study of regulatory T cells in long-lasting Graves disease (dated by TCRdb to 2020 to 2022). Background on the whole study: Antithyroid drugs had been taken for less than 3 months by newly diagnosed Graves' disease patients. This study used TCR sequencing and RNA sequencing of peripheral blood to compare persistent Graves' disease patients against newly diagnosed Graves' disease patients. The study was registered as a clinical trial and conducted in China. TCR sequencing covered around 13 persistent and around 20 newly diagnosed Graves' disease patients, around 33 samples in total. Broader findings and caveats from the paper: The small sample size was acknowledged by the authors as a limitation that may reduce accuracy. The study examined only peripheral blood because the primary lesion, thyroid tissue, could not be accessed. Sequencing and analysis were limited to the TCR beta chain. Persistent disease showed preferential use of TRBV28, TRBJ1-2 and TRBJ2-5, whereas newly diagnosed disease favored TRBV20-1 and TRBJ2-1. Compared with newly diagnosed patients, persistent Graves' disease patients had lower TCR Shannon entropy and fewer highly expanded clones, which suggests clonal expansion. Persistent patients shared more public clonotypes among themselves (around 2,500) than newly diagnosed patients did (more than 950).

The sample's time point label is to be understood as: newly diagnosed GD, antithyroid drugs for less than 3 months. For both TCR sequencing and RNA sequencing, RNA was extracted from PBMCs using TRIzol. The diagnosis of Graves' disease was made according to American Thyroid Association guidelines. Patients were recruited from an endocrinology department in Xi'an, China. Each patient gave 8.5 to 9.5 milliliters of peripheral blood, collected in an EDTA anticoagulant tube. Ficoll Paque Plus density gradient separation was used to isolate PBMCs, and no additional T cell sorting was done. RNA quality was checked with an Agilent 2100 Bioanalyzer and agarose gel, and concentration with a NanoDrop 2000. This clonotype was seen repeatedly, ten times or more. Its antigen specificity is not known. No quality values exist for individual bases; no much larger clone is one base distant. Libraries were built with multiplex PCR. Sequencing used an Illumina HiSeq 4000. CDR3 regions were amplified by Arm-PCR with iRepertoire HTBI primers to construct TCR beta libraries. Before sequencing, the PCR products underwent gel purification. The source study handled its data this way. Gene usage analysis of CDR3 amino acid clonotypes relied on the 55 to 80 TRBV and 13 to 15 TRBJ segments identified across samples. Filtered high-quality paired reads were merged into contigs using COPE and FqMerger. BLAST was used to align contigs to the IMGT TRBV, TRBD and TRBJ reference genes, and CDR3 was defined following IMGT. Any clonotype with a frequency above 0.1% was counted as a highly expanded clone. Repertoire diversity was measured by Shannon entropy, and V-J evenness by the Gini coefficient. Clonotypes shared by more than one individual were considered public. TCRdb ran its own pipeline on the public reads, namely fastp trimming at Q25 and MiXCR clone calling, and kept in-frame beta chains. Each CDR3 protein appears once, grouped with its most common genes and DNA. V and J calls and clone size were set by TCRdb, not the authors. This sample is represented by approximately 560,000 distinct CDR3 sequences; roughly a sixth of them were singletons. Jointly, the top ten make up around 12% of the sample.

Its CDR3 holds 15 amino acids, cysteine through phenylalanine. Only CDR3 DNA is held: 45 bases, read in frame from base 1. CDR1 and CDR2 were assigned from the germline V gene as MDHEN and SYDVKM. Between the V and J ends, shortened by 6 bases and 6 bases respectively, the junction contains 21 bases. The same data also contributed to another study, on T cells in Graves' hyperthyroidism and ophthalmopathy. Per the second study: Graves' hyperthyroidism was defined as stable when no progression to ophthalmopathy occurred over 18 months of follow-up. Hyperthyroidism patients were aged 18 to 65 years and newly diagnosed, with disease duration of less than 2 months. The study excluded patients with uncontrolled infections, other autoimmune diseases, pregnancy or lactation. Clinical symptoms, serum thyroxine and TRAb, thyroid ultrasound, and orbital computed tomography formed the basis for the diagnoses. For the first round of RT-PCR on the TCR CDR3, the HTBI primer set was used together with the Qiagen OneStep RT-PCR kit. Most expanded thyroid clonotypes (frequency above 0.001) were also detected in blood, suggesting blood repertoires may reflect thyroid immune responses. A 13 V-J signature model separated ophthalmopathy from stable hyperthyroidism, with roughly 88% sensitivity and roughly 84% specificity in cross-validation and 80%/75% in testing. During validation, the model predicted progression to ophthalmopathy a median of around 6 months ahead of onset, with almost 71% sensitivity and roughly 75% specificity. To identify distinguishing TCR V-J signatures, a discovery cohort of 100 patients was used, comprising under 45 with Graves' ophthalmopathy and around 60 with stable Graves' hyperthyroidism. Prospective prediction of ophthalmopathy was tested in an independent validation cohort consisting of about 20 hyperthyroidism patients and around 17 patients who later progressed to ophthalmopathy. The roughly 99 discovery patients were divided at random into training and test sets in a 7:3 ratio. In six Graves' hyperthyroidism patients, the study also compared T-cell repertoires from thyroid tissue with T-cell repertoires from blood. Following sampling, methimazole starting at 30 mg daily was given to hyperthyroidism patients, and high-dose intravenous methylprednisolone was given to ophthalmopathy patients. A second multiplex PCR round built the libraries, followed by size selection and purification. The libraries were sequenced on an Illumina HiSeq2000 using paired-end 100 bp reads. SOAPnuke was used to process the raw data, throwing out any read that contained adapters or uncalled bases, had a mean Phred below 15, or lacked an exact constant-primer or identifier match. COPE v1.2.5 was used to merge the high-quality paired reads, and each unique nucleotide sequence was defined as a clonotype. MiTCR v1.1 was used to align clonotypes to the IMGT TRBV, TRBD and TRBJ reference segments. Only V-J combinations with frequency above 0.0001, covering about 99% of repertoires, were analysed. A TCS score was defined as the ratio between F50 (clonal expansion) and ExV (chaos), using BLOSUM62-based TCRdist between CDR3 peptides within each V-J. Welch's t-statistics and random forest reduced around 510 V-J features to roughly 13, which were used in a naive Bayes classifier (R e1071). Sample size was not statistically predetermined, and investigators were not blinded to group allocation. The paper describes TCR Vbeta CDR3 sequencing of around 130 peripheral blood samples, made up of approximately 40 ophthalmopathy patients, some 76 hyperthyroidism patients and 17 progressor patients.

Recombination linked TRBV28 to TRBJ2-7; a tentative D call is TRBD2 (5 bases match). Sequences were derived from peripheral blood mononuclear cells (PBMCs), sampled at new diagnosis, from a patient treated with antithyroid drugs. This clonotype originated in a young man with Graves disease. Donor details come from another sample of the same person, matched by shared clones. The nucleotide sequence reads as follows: TGTGCCAGCAGGCCTGAGCTCCGCGGGTTGGGCGAGCAGTACTTC. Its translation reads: CASRPELRGLGEQYF.